This T cell receptor beta chain was recovered during a study of blood T cell repertoires in COVID-19. The wider study: The United States, Italy and Spain provided the acute and convalescent COVID-19 samples. Sample material is recorded as cDNA or gDNA derived from T cells, B-cell-depleted T cells, or PBMCs.

This clone showed up just a few times. V lost 1 base and J lost 2, with 15 bases in between. The CDR3 is 16 amino acids. From germline, CDR1 is LNHNV and CDR2 YYDKDF (reference sequence). Under the authors' procedure: Scientists estimated how many nucleated cells there were by amplifying reference gene primers. Profiling relied on immunoSEQ multiplex PCR, and the TCRdb table lists in-frame clones only, not all of them. Clone size and V and J calls were adopted from that table, with D and trimming inferred from the DNA. Here the sample spans 250,000 to 300,000 clones, about 83% being singletons. The source material was peripheral blood. This chain links TRBV15 with TRBJ2-7; D possibly corresponds to TRBD2 (7 bases). The receptor comes from a man of 80 years or more with acute or convalescent COVID-19. The chain's CDR3 is CATSRGGGDRPYEQYF. In nucleotides, the CDR3 is TGTGCCACCAGCAGAGGGGGGGGCGACAGACCCTACGAGCAGTACTTC.